This T cell receptor (beta chain) is from a study of cytomegalovirus exposure and HLA in healthy donors. The PCR had 60 Vbeta and 13 Jbeta primers. Clones were sequenced by immunoSEQ multiplex PCR, and TCRdb holds only the in-frame ones, with some missing. The data contain 70,000 or so clones, 65% to 75% of them singletons. With 0 bases removed from V and 5 bases from J, the gap between germline ends came to 10 bases. The CDR3 runs 15 residues. Germline V gene sequence: CDR1 MNHEY, CDR2 SVGAGI. A few counts support this clone. Sequencing was done on a sample of PBMCs. The gene calls are TRBV6-5 and TRBJ1-4; possibly TRBD1 for D (5 bases). The receptor was isolated from a woman aged 55-70 years in good health and CMV-seropositive. The CDR3, as DNA: TGTGCCAGCAGTTACTCGGCAGGGCGGAATGAAAAACTGTTTTTT. Translation: CASSYSAGRNEKLFF.